The present entry profiles one TCR beta chain with its context. This clone's antigen is unknown. No base quality information exists; no much larger clone differs at one position. The data are from a study of blood T cell repertoires in COVID-19 (dated by TCRdb to 2019 to 2021). Notes on the research overall: Collaborator samples came from the United States, Italy and Spain and covered acute and convalescent phases of COVID-19. Samples came from the ongoing ImmuneRACE study (first 160 participants) plus 1,254 subjects from 6 global collaborators. HLA class I and class II types, where available, came from metadata supplied by the sample provider rather than from assay-based typing. Subjects who had been exposed to COVID-19, were actively infected with it, or had recovered from it provided the deeply sampled blood TCRbeta repertoires that made up the dataset. The repertoires were released in a freely available public database intended as a resource for research on the immune response to SARS-CoV-2. A de-identified subject ID, COVID-19 status, age in years and sex were almost always included in the sample metadata. The material from the prospective study consisted of cDNA or gDNA derived from T cells, B-cell-depleted T cells, or PBMCs. The research as a whole found: The amount of clinical and demographic metadata varied by source and participant and was provided uncurated.

The immunoSEQ Assay, a bias-controlled multiplex PCR, was used to amplify TCRbeta CDR3 regions from genomic DNA. In the paper's pipeline: Nucleated cell counts per sample were estimated from amplification of reference gene primers within the assay. Sequence reads were collapsed and filtered to measure the absolute abundance of every unique TCRbeta CDR3 rearrangement. For each sample, productive Simpson clonality was calculated as the square root of Simpson's diversity index over productive rearrangements. Drawn from immuneACCESS, this table holds only the in-frame rearrangements with V and J called that TCRdb kept. Clones are partly lost; checked studies trace under half to an unresolved V gene and leave the rest unexplained. The V and J calls and clone size come from that table; D and trimming were worked out from the DNA. Recorded for this sample are tens of thousands of clones; approximately 88% of them occurred a single time. The ten top clones hold about 2.5% of the sample.

The collaborating institutions used their own protocols to collect whole blood in K2EDTA tubes. Collaborator samples were shipped for TCRbeta analysis as frozen whole blood, isolated PBMCs, or DNA extracted from either sample type. Its CDR3 holds 11 amino acids, cysteine through phenylalanine. Only the CDR3 region is kept as DNA, spanning 33 bases read in frame from base 1. V drops 1 base and J drops 14 bases, leaving 10 bases in between. The germline V gene (reference sequence) supplies CDR1 SEHNR and CDR2 FQNEAQ. The rearrangement joined TRBV7-9 to TRBJ2-3; the D gene identity is not certain. The receptor was isolated from an older man with active or convalescent COVID-19. What was sequenced was peripheral blood. CDR3 region: CASSLVLEAYF. In nucleotides, the sequence is TGTGCCAGCAGCTTAGTCCTCGAGGCGTATTTT.